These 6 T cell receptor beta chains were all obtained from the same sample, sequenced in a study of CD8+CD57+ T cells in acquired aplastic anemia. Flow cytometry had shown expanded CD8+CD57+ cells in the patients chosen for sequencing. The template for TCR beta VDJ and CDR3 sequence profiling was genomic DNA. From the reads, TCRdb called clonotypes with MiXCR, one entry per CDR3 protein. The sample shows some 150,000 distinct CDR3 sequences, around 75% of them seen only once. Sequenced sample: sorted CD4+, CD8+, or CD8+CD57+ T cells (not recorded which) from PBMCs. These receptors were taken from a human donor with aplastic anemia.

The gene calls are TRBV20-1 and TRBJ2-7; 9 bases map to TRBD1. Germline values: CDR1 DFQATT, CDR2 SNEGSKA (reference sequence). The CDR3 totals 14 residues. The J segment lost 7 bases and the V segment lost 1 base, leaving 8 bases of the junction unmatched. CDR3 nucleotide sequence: TGCAGTGCTAGAGGGGGACAGGGCCCCAAGGAGCAGTACTTC. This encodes CSARGGQGPKEQYF.

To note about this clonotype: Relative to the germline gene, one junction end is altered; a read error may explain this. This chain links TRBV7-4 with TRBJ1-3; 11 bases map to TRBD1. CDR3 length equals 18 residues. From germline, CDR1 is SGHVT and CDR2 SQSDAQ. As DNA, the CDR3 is TGTGCTAGCAGCCCCTCAGAGGAGGACAGGGGGCTCGGATACACCATATATTTT. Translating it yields CASSPSEEDRGLGYTIYF.

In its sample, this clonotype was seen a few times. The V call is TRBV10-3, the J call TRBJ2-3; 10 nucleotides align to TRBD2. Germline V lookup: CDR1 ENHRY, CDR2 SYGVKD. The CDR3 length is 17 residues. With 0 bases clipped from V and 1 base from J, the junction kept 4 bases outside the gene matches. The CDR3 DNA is TGTGCCATCAGTGAGTCTAAGCTAGCGGGAGGCACAGATACGCAGTATTTT. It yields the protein CAISESKLAGGTDTQYF.

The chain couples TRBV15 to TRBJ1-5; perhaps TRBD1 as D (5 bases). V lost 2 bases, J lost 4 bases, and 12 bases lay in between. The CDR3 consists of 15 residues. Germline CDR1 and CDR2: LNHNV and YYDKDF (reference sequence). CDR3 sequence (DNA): TGTGCCACCAGCAGATCGGACGGGGGTAATCAGCCCCAGCATTTT. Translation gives CATSRSDGGNQPQHF. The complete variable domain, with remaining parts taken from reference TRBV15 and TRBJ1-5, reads DAMVIQNPRYQVTQFGKPVTLSCSQTLNHNVMYWYQQKSSQAPKLLFHYYDKDFNNEADTPDNFQSRRPNTSFCFLDIRSPGLGDTAMYLCATSRSDGGNQPQHFGDGTRLSIL.

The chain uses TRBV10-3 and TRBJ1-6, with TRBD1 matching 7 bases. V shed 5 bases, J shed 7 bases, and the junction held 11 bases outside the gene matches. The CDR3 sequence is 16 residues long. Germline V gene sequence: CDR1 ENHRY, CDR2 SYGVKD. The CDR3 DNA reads TGTGCCATCAGTTTAGAGGGAGGGGGCGCCAATTCACCCCTCCACTTT. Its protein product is CAISLEGGGANSPLHF.

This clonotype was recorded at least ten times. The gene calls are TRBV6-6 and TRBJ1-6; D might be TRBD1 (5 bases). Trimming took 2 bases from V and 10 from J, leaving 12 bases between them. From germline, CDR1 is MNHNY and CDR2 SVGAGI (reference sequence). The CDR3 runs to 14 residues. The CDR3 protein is CASSYEGERSPLHF. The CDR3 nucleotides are TGTGCCAGCAGTTACGAAGGGGAAAGGTCACCCCTCCACTTT.